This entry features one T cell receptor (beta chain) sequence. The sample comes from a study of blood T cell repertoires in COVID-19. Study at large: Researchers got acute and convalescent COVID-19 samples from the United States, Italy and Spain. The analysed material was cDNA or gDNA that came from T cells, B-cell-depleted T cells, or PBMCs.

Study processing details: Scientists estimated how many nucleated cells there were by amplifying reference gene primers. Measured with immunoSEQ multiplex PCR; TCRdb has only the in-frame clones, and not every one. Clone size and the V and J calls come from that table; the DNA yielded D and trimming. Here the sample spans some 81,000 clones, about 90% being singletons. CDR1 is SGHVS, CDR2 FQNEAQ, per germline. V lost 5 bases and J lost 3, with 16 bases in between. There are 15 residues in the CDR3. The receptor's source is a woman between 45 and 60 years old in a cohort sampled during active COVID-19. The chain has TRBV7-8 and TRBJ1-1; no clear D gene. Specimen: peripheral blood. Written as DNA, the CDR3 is TGTGCCAGCAGCCTGATTCGGGGTTTGTACACTGAAGCTTTCTTT. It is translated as CASSLIRGLYTEAFF.